The next 3 T cell receptor beta chains were all read from a single sample in a study of shared clonotypes between healthy human individuals. Sequencing used immunoSEQ multiplex PCR; TCRdb keeps in-frame clones, though not all of them. The data contain 2 million to 2.5 million clones, more than 85% of them singletons. The sample taken for sequencing was naive CD4+ T cells from PBMCs. The subset denotes: CD45RA+ positively selected. The receptors originated from a man between 18 and 35 years old in good health. Some clones in this sample may be carry-over from other donors' samples.

The V and J genes are TRBV28 and TRBJ1-5, with D perhaps TRBD1 (5 bases). V lost 2 bases and J lost 8, with 13 bases in between. The CDR3 extends over 14 amino acids. CDR1 and CDR2 from the germline V gene are MDHEN and SYDVKM. CDR3 bases: TGTGCCAGCAGTTTAGCGGGGGGGACGGAGCCCCAGCATTTT. It is translated as CASSLAGGTEPQHF. The entire variable domain, with the rest obtained from reference TRBV28 and TRBJ1-5, is as follows: DVKVTQSSRYLVKRTGEKVFLECVQDMDHENMFWYRQDPGLGLRLIYFSYDVKMKEKGDIPEGYSVSREKKERFSLILESASTNQTSMYLCASSLAGGTEPQHFGDGTRLSIL.

The V call is TRBV19, the J call TRBJ1-3; D is possibly TRBD1 (5 bases). V was clipped by 10 bases and J by 0 bases, with 19 bases between them. Germline V lookup: CDR1 LNHDA, CDR2 SQIVND (reference sequence). The CDR3 extends over 16 amino acids. This CDR3 reads CATKDRGLSSGNTIYF. CDR3 bases: TGTGCCACTAAGGATCGGGGACTGAGCTCTGGAAACACCATATATTTT.

The rearrangement joins TRBV4-1 to TRBJ2-3; TRBD2 aligns across 12 bases. CDR3 length: 18 amino acids. The ends lost 0 bases at V and 4 bases at J; junction bases unmatched: 8. From germline, CDR1 is MGHRA and CDR2 YSYEKL. In nucleotides, the CDR3 is TGCGCCAGCAGCCAAGATAGGCGGCGACTAGCGGGAGCAGATACGCAGTATTTT. It encodes CASSQDRRRLAGADTQYF.